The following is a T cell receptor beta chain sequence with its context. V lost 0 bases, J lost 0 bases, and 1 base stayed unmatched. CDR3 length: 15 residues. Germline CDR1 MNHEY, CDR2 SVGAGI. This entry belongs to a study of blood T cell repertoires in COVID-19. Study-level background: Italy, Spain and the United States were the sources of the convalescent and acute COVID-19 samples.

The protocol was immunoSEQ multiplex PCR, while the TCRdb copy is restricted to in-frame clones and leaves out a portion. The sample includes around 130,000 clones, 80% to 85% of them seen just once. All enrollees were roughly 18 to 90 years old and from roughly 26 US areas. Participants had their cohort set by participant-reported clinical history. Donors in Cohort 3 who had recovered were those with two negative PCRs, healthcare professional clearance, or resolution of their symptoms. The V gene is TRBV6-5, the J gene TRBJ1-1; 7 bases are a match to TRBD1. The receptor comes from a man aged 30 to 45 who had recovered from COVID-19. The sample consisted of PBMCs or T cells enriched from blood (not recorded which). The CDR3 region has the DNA TGTGCCAGCAGTTACTCGGGACAGATGAACACTGAAGCTTTCTTT. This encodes CASSYSGQMNTEAFF.